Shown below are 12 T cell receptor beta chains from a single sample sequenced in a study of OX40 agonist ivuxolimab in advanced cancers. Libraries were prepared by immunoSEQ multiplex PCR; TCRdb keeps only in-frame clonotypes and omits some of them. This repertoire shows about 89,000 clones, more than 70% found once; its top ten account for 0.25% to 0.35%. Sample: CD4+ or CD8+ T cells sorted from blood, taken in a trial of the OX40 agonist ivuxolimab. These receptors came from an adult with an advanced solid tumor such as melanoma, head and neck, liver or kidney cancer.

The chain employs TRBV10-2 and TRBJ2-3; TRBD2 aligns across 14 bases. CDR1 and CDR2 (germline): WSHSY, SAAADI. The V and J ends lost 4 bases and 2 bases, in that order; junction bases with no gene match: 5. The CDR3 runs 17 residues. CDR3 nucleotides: TGCGCCAGCAGTGGGACTAGCGGGGGGTGGGTCACAGATACGCAGTATTTT. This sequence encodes CASSGTSGGWVTDTQYF.

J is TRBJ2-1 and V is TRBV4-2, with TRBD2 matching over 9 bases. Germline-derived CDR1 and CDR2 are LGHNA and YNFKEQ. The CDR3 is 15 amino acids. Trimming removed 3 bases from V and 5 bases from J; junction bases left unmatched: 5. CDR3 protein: CASSHGAGGNNEQFF. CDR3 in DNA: TGTGCCAGCAGCCACGGAGCGGGGGGCAACAATGAGCAGTTCTTC.

The CDR3 DNA reads TGCAGCGTCCCGACAGGGTTCTATGGCTACACCTTC. Translated, it gives CSVPTGFYGYTF. The chain couples TRBV29-1 to TRBJ1-2; 7 nucleotides match TRBD1. V was pared by 6 bases and J by 4 bases, with 5 bases of the junction left unmatched. CDR3 length equals 12 residues. Germline V gene lookup returns CDR1 SQVTM and CDR2 ANQGSEA.

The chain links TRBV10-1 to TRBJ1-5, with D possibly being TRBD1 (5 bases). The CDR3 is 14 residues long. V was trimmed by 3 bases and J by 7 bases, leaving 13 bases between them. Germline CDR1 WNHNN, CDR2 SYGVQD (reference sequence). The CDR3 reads CASSEARVGQPQHF. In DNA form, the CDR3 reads TGCGCCAGCAGTGAAGCCAGGGTGGGGCAGCCCCAGCATTTT.

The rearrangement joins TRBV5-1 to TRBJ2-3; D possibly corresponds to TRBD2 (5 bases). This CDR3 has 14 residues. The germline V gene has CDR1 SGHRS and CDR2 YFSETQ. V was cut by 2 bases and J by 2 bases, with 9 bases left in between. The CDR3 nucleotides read TGCGCCAGCAGCTTAGGAGGAACCACAGATACGCAGTATTTT. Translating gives CASSLGGTTDTQYF.

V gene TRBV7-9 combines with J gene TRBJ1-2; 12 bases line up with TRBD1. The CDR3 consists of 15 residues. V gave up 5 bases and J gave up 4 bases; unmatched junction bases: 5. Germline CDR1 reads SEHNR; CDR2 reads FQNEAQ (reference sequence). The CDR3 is CASSTGQGAGYGYTF. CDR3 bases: TGTGCCAGCAGCACGGGACAGGGGGCCGGCTATGGCTACACCTTC.

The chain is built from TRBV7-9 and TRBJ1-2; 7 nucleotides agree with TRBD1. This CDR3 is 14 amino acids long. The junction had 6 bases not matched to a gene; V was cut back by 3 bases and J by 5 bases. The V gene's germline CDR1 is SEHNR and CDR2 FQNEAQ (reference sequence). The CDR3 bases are TGTGCCAGCAGCTTGCGCGACAGGGATTATGGCTACACCTTC. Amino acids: CASSLRDRDYGYTF.

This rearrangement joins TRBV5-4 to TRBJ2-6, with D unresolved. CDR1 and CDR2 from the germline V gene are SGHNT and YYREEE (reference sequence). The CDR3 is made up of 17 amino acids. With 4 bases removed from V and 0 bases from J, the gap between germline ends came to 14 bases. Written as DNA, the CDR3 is TGTGCCAGCAGCCCTCCGACACGGGCCTCTGGGGCCAACGTCCTGACTTTC. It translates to CASSPPTRASGANVLTF.

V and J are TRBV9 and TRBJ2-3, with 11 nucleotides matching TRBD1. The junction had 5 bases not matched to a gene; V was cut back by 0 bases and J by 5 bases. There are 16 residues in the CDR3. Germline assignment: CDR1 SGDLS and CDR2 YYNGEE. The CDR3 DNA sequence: TGTGCCAGCAGCGTAGCGGGGACAGGGGGTGGAGATACGCAGTATTTT. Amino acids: CASSVAGTGGGDTQYF.

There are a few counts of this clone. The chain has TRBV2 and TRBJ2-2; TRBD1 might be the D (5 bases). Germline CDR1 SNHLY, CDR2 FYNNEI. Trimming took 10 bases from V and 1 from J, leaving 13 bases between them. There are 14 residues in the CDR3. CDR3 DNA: TGTGCCACCCTGAGGCAGGGGAACACCGGGGAGCTGTTTTTT. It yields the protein CATLRQGNTGELFF.

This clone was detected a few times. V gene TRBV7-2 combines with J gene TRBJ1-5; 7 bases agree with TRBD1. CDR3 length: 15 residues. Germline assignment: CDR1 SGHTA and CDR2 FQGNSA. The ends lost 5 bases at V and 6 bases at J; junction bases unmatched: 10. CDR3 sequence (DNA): TGTGCCAGCAGCCCCGCAGGGGGGCCGGGTCAGCCCCAGCATTTT. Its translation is CASSPAGGPGQPQHF.

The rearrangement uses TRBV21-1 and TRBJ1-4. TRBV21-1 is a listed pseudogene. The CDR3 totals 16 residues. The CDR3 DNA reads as TGTGCCAGCAGCACCCGGGGCCCCGGGGCTAATGAAAAACTGTTTTTT. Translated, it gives CASSTRGPGANEKLFF.